The clone carrying this T cell receptor (beta chain) was observed a handful of times. The data stem from a study of response to subunit inactivated influenza vaccine. TCRdb analysed the RT-PCR reads with MiXCR anew, one entry per CDR3 protein. This table has about 500,000 distinct CDR3 sequences, approximately 15% appearing once. Unmatched junction bases numbered 1, after V lost 5 bases and J lost 0 bases. The CDR3 extends over 14 amino acids. The V gene's germline CDR1 is DFQATT and CDR2 SNEGSKA (reference sequence). The rearrangement uses TRBV20-1 and TRBJ2-1; 10 nucleotides align to TRBD2. The sequence was obtained from a man aged 50 to 69 who received an inactivated influenza vaccine. Material: CD4+ T cells sorted from PBMCs, obtained approximately 25 months after vaccination. CDR3: CSALAGVSYNEQFF. The CDR3 region has the DNA TGCAGTGCTCTAGCGGGAGTCTCCTACAATGAGCAGTTCTTC.